This TCR beta chain stems from a study of Ad26.COV2.S vaccination and SARS-CoV-2 variants. Trimming left V 7 bases short and J 0 bases short, with 13 bases between. Germline values: CDR1 SEHNR, CDR2 FQNEAQ (reference sequence). This CDR3 spans 16 amino acids. Treatment given: some 20 received Ad26.COV2.S at low or high dose, single or two shots; a few received placebo; per-sample allocation not given. Collection of samples fell on day 63 after the first vaccine or placebo injection. In the vaccine, an Ad26 vector expressed the SARS-CoV-2 spike of the Wuhan strain. Profiling relied on immunoSEQ multiplex PCR, and the TCRdb table lists in-frame clones only, not all of them. The sample lists 350,000 to 450,000 clones; around 87% were seen once.

The rearrangement uses TRBV7-9 and TRBJ2-6; D unclear. The TCR comes from a person aged 18 to 65 who received the Ad26.COV2.S COVID-19 vaccine or a placebo. The specimen comprised peripheral blood, sampled in a trial of Ad26.COV2.S vaccine versus placebo. The CDR3 coding sequence is TGTGCCAGCACCTTGATTTCGGGCTCTGGGGCCAACGTCCTGACTTTC. As protein: CASTLISGSGANVLTF.